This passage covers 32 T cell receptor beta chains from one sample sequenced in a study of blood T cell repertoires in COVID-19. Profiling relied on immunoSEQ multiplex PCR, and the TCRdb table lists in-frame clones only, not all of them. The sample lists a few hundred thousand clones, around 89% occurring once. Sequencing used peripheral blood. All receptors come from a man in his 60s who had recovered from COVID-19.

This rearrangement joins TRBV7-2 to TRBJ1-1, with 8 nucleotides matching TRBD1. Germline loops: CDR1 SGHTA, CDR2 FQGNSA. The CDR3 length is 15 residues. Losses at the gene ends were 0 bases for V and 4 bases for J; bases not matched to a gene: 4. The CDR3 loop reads CASSLAKTGATEAFF. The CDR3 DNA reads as TGTGCCAGCAGCTTAGCTAAGACAGGGGCCACTGAAGCTTTCTTT.

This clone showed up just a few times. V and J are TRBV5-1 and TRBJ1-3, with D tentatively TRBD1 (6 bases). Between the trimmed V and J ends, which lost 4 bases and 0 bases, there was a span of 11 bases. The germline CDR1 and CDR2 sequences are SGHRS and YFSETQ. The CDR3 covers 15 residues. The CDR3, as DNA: TGCGCCAGCAGCCGAACAGGGCCCTCTGGAAACACCATATATTTT. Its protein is CASSRTGPSGNTIYF.

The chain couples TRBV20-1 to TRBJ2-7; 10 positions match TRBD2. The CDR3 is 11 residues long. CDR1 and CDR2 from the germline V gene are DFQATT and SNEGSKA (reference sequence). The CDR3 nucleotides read TGCAGCCTAGCGGGGGCCTACGAGCAGTACTTC. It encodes CSLAGAYEQYF.

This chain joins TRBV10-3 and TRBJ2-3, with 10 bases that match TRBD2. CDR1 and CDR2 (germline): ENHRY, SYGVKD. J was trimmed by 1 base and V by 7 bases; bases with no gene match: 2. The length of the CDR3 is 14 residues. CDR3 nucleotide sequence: TGTGCCATCACCACTAGCGGGGGCACAGATACGCAGTATTTT. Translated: CAITTSGGTDTQYF.

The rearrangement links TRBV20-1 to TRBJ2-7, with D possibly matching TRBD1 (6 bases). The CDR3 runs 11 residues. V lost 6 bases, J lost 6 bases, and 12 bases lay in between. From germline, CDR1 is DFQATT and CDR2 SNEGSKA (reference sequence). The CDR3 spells CSAKTGSEQYF. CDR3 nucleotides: TGCAGTGCCAAAACAGGGTCCGAGCAGTACTTC.

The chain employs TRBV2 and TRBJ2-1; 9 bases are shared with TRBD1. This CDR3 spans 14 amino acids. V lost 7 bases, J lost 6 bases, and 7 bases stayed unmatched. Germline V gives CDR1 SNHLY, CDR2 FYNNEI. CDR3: CASISGTGSNEQFF. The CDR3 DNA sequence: TGTGCCAGCATCTCCGGGACAGGGAGCAATGAGCAGTTCTTC.

CDR3 loop: CASTHAGPGDEKLFF. The CDR3 bases are TGCGCCAGCACCCACGCGGGGCCCGGGGATGAAAAACTGTTTTTT. This chain connects TRBV5-1 to TRBJ1-4; D may be TRBD1 (5 bases). Germline-derived CDR1 and CDR2 are SGHRS and YFSETQ. CDR3 size: 15 residues. Trimming left V 6 bases short and J 6 bases short, with 18 bases between.

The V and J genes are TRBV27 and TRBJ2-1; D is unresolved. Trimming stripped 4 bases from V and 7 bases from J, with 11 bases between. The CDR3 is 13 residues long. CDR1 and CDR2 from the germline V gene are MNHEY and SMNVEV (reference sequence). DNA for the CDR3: TGTGCCAGCAGTTCCGCAGCGAAAAATGAGCAGTTCTTC. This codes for CASSSAAKNEQFF.

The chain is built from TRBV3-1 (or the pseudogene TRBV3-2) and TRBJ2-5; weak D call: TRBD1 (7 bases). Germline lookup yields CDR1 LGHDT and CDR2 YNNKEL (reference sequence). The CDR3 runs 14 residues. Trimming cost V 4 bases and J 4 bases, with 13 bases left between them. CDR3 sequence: CASSPSGGRETQYF. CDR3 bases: TGTGCCAGCAGCCCCTCAGGGGGGCGAGAGACCCAGTACTTC.

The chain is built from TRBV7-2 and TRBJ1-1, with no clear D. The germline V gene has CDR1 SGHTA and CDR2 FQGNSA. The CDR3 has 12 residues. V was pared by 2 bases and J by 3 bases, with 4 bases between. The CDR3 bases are TGTGCCAGCAGCTTACTGTACACTGAAGCTTTCTTT. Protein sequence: CASSLLYTEAFF.

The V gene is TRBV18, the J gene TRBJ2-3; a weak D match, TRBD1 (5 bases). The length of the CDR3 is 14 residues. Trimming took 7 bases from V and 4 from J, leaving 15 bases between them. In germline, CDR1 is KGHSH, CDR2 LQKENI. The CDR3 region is CASLGQATADTQYF. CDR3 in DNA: TGTGCCAGCTTGGGGCAGGCCACCGCAGATACGCAGTATTTT.

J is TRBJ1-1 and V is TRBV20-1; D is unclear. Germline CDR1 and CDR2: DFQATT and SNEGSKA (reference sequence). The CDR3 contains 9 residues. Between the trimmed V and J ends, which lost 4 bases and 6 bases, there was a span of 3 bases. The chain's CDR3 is CSATAEAFF. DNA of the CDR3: TGCAGTGCTACTGCTGAAGCTTTCTTT.

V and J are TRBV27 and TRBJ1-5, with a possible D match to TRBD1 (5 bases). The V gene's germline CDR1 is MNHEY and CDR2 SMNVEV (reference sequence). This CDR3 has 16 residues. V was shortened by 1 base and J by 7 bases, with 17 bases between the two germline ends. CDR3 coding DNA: TGTGCCAGCAGTTTATATGGGCGGGGGGGTGAACAGCCCCAGCATTTT. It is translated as CASSLYGRGGEQPQHF.

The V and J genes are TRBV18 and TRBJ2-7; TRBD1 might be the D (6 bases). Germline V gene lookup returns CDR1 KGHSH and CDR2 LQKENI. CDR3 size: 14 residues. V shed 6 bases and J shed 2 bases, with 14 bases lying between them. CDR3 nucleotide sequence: TGTGCCAGCTCTACCTCCGGGACACCCTACGAGCAGTACTTC. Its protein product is CASSTSGTPYEQYF.

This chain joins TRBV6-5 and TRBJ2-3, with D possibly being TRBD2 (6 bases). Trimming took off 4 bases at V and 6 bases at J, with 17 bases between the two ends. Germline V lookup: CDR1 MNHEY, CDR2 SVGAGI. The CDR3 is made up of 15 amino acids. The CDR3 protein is CASSLVEVGGDTQYF. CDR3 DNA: TGTGCCAGCAGTTTGGTAGAGGTCGGAGGGGATACGCAGTATTTT.

The CDR3 nucleotides read TGTGCCAGCAGCCAAGCCCCTAGCGGGGGATTCGGAGATACGCAGTATTTT. It translates to CASSQAPSGGFGDTQYF. V and J are TRBV4-2 and TRBJ2-3; TRBD2 matches at 10 bases. Unmatched junction bases numbered 9, after V lost 1 base and J lost 5 bases. Germline CDR1 LGHNA, CDR2 YNFKEQ. CDR3 size: 17 residues.

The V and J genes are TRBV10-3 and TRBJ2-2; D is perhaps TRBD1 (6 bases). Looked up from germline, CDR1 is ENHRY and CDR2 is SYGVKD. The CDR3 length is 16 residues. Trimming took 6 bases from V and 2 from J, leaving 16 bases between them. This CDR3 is CAISEPRTANTGELFF. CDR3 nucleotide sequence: TGTGCCATCAGCGAACCCCGGACAGCTAACACCGGGGAGCTGTTTTTT.

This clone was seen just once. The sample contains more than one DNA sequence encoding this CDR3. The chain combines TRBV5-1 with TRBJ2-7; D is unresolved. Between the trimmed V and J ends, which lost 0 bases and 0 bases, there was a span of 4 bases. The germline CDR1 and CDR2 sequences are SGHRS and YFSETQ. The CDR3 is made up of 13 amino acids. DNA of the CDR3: TGCGCCAGCAGCTTGGCGGGCTCCTACGAGCAGTACTTC. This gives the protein CASSLAGSYEQYF. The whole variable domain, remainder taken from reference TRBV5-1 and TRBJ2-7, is KAGVTQTPRYLIKTRGQQVTLSCSPISGHRSVSWYQQTPGQGLQFLFEYFSETQRNKGNFPGRFSGRQFSNSRSEMNVSTLELGDSALYLCASSLAGSYEQYFGPGTRLTVT.

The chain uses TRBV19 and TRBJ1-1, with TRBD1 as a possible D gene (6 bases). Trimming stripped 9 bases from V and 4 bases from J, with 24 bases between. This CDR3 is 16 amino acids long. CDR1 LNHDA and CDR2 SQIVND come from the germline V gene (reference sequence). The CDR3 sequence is CASRAPGAKRFTEAFF. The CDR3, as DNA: TGTGCCAGCAGAGCCCCAGGGGCCAAGCGGTTCACTGAAGCTTTCTTT.

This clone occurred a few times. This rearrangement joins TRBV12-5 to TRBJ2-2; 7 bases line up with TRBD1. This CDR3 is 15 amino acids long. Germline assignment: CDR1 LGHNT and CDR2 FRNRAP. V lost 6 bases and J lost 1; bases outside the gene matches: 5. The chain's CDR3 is CASGTGLQNTGELFF. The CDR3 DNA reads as TGTGCTAGTGGGACAGGGCTACAGAACACCGGGGAGCTGTTTTTT. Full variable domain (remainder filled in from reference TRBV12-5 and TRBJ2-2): DARVTQTPRHKVTEMGQEVTMRCQPILGHNTVFWYRQTMMQGLELLAYFRNRAPLDDSGMPKDRFSAEMPDATLATLKIQPSEPRDSAVYFCASGTGLQNTGELFFGEGSRLTVL.

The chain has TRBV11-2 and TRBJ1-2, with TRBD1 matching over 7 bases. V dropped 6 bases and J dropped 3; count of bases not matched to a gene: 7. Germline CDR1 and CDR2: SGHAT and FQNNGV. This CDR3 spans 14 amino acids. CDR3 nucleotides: TGTGCCAGCAGTAAAACCGGGACAGACTATGGCTACACCTTC. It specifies CASSKTGTDYGYTF.

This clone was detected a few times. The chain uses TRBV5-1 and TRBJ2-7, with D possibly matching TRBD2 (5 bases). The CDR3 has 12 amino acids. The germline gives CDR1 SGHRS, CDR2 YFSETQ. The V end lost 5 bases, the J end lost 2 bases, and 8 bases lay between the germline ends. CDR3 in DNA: TGCGCCAGCAGAACCGGGACCTACGAGCAGTACTTC. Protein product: CASRTGTYEQYF.

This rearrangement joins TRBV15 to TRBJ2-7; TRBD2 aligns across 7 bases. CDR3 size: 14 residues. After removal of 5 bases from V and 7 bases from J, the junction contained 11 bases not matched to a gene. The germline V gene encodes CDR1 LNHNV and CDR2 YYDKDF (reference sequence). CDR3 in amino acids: CATSLGGGPREQYF. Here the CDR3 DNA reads TGTGCCACCAGCCTTGGGGGGGGTCCTAGGGAGCAGTACTTC.

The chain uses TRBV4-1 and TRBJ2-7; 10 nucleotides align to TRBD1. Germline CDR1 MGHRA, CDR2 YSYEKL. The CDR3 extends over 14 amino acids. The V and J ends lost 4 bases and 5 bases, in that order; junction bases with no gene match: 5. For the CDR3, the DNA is TGCGCCAGCAGCCCGGGACAGGGGAGGGACGAGCAGTACTTC. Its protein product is CASSPGQGRDEQYF.

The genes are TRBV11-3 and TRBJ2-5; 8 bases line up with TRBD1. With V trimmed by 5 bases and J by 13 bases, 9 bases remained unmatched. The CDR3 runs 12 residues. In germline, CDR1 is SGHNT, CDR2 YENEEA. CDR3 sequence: CASSLNQGARYF. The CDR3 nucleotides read TGTGCCAGCAGCCTGAACCAGGGGGCAAGGTACTTC.

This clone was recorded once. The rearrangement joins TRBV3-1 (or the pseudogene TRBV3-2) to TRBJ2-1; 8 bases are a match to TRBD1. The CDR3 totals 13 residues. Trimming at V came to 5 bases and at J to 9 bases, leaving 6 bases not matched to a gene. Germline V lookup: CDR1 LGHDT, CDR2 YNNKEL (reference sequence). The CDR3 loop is CASSARTGFEQFF. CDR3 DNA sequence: TGTGCCAGCAGCGCCCGGACAGGGTTTGAGCAGTTCTTC.

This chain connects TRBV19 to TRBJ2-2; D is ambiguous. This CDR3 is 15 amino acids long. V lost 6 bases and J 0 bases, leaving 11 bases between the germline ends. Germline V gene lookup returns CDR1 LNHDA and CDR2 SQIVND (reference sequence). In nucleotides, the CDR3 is TGTGCCAGTAGCGTCGTTCGAGCGAACACCGGGGAGCTGTTTTTT. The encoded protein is CASSVVRANTGELFF.

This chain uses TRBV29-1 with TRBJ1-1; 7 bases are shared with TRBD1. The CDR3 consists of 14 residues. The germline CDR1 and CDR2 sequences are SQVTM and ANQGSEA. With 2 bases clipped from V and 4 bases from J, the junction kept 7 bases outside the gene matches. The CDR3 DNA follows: TGCAGCGTTGAACCCGTTCAGGGGGGCACTGAAGCTTTCTTT. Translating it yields CSVEPVQGGTEAFF.

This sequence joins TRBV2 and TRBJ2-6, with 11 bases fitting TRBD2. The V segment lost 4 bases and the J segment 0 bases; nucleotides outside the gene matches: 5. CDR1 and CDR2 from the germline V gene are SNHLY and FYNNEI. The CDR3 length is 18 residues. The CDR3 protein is CASSATSGGLSGANVLTF. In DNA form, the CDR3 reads TGTGCCAGCAGTGCAACTAGCGGGGGTCTCTCTGGGGCCAACGTCCTGACTTTC.

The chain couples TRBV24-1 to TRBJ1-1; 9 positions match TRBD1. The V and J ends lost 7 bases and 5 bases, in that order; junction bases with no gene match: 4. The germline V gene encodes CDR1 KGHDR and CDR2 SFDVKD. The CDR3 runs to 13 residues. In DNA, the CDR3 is TGTGCCACCAGGGAGACAGGGGGTACTGAAGCTTTCTTT. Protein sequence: CATRETGGTEAFF.

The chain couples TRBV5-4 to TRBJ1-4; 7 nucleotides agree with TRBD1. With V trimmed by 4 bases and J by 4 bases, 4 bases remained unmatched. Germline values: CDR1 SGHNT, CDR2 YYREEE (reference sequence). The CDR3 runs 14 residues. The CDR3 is CASSLGGGNEKLFF. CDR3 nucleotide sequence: TGTGCCAGCAGCCTAGGGGGCGGTAATGAAAAACTGTTTTTT.

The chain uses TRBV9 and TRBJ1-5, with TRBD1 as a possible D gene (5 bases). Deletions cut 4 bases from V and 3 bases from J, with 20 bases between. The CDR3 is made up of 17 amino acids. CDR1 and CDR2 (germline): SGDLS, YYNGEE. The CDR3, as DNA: TGTGCCAGCAGCCCTGGGGCGGCCTCCACATTCAATCAGCCCCAGCATTTT. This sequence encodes CASSPGAASTFNQPQHF.